Detailed here is one TCR beta chain. The sample comes from a study of control samples from healthy donors and cancer patients. There are 14 residues in the CDR3. Method: immunoSEQ multiplex PCR; TCRdb's copy keeps in-frame clones and lacks some. The sample consists of fewer than 200,000 clones, around 88% of them appearing once. The chain uses TRBV12-2 and TRBJ2-5; the DNA was not used to check the table's D call, TRBD1. TRBV12-2 is a recognized pseudogene. The sequenced sample was blood. The clonotype originates from a woman in her twenties or thirties in good health. As DNA, the CDR3 is TGTGCAAGTCGGCAGACAGGGAGCGAAAAGACCCAGTACTTC. The encoded protein is CASRQTGSEKTQYF.